This T cell receptor (beta chain) was recorded in a study of blood T cell repertoires in COVID-19. Across the study: Acute-phase and convalescent COVID-19 samples originated in the United States, Italy and Spain.

Profiled with immunoSEQ multiplex PCR; TCRdb holds only in-frame clones, not every one. The sample consists of roughly 300,000 clones, 70% to 90% of them appearing once. This CDR3 region has 17 residues. In germline, CDR1 is LNHNV, CDR2 YYDKDF (reference sequence). Trimming pared 0 bases from V and 0 bases from J, leaving 15 bases between. The chain combines TRBV15 with TRBJ2-7, with D maybe TRBD2 (5 bases). The sample was peripheral blood. The source of this sequence is a woman between 45 and 65 years old who had recovered from COVID-19. Written as DNA, the CDR3 is TGTGCCACCAGCAGAGATGGCGGGCCGTTGAACTCCTACGAGCAGTACTTC. This gives the protein CATSRDGGPLNSYEQYF. Supplemented by reference TRBV15 and TRBJ2-7, the full variable domain reads DAMVIQNPRYQVTQFGKPVTLSCSQTLNHNVMYWYQQKSSQAPKLLFHYYDKDFNNEADTPDNFQSRRPNTSFCFLDIRSPGLGDTAMYLCATSRDGGPLNSYEQYFGPGTRLTVT.